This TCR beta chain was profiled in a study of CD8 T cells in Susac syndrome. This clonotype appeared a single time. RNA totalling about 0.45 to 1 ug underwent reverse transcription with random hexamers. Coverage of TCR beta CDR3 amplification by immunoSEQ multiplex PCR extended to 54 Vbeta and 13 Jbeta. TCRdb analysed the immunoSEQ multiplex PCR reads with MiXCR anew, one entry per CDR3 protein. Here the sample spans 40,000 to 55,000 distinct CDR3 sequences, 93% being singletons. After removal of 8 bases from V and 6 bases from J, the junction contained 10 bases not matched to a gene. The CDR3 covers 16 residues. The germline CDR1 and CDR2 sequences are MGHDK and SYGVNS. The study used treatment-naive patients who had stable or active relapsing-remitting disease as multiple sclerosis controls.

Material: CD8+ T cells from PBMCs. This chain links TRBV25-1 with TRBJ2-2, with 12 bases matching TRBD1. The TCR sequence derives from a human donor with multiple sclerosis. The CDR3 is CASGPGTGGAAGELFF. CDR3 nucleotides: TGTGCCAGCGGACCCGGGACAGGGGGCGCGGCCGGGGAGCTGTTTTTT.